The clone carrying this T cell receptor beta chain occurred once. The protocol was immunoSEQ multiplex PCR, while the TCRdb copy is restricted to in-frame clones and leaves out a portion. The sample gives 180,000 or so clones, over 90% of which show up once; around 2% is in the top ten. The CDR3 extends over 13 amino acids. The germline gives CDR1 KGHSH, CDR2 LQKENI. V trimming: 4 bases; J trimming: 2 bases; junction bases outside the gene matches: 1. This specimen belongs to a study of T cell responses to AZD1222 COVID-19 vaccine. This rearrangement joins TRBV18 to TRBJ2-5, with 7 bases matching TRBD1. This specimen consisted of peripheral blood, obtained 28 days after the second AZD1222 dose. The clonotype originates from an adult who received the AZD1222 COVID-19 vaccine. CDR3 DNA sequence: TGTGCCAGCTCACGGGACAGACAAGAGACCCAGTACTTC. It yields the protein CASSRDRQETQYF.